The 28 T cell receptor beta chains listed next were all sequenced from one sample in a study of blood T cell repertoires in COVID-19. Repertoires were generated with immunoSEQ multiplex PCR, while TCRdb's copy carries only in-frame clones and drops some. The sample carries about 210,000 clones, 80% to 90% recorded once. Specimen: peripheral blood. These receptors were collected from a woman of 80 years or more with COVID-19, enrolled during active disease.

The chain employs TRBV28 and TRBJ1-1; weak D call: TRBD1 (5 bases). This CDR3 contains 12 residues. V was shortened by 2 bases and J by 11 bases, with 12 bases between the two germline ends. Germline loops: CDR1 MDHEN, CDR2 SYDVKM. This CDR3 reads CASSLTGGRAFF. In DNA form, the CDR3 reads TGTGCCAGCAGTTTAACGGGGGGAAGGGCTTTCTTT.

The chain recombines TRBV25-1 with TRBJ1-1; D is unresolved. V gave up 10 bases and J gave up 5 bases, with 17 bases separating them. Germline CDR1 reads MGHDK; CDR2 reads SYGVNS. The CDR3 spans 13 residues. CDR3: CATRLGATTEAFF. For the CDR3, the DNA is TGTGCCACGCGGCTTGGCGCGACGACTGAAGCTTTCTTT.

This chain uses TRBV18 with TRBJ1-2; TRBD1 matches 7 bases. Germline CDR1 KGHSH, CDR2 LQKENI. Trimming removed 4 bases from V and 7 bases from J; junction bases left unmatched: 6. CDR3 size: 13 residues. The CDR3 sequence is CASSQTQGSGYTF. CDR3 DNA: TGTGCCAGCTCACAGACACAGGGGTCTGGCTACACCTTC. The full variable domain, its missing parts supplied by reference TRBV18 and TRBJ1-2, is NAGVMQNPRHLVRRRGQEARLRCSPMKGHSHVYWYRQLPEEGLKFMVYLQKENIIDESGMPKERFSAEFPKEGPSILRIQQVVRGDSAAYFCASSQTQGSGYTFGSGTRLTVV.

The chain employs TRBV5-1 and TRBJ1-2; 9 nucleotides line up with TRBD1. The V gene's germline CDR1 is SGHRS and CDR2 YFSETQ. The trim removed 8 bases at V and 4 bases at J, leaving 9 bases unmatched. The CDR3 totals 14 residues. CDR3 protein: CASGKGTGIYGYTF. In nucleotides, the CDR3 is TGCGCCAGTGGGAAAGGGACAGGGATCTATGGCTACACCTTC.

The chain employs TRBV5-5 and TRBJ1-2; D uncertain. Germline loops: CDR1 SGHKS, CDR2 YYEKEE (reference sequence). CDR3 length: 13 amino acids. Trimming removed 4 bases from V and 4 bases from J, with 11 bases in between. CDR3 residues: CASSQVLLYGYTF. CDR3 in DNA: TGTGCCAGCAGCCAGGTCCTTCTCTATGGCTACACCTTC.

V is TRBV30 and J is TRBJ1-3; 9 nucleotides align to TRBD1. This CDR3 is built from 15 residues. With V trimmed by 0 bases and J by 2 bases, 2 bases remained unmatched. Germline CDR1 is GTSNPN and CDR2 is SVGIG (reference sequence). The CDR3 here is CAWSVGTGTGNTIYF. CDR3 bases: TGTGCCTGGAGTGTAGGGACAGGGACTGGAAACACCATATATTTT.

The chain recombines TRBV5-8 with TRBJ1-1, with TRBD1 as a possible D gene (6 bases). The germline V gene encodes CDR1 SGHTS and CDR2 YDEGEE. The CDR3 extends over 14 amino acids. V lost 4 bases and J lost 1, with 11 bases in between. This CDR3 reads CASSLGHANTEAFF. CDR3 nucleotides: TGTGCCAGCAGCCTGGGACACGCGAACACTGAAGCTTTCTTT.

This clone was seen more than once but under ten times. CDR3 region: CASSLPGLGQPQHF. The CDR3 DNA is TGTGCCAGCAGCTTACCAGGGTTGGGTCAGCCCCAGCATTTT. The gene calls are TRBV7-4 and TRBJ1-5; possible D gene TRBD1, 5 bases. Trimming shortened V by 2 bases and J by 6 bases, and 11 bases separated the two germline ends. The V gene's germline CDR1 is SGHVT and CDR2 SQSDAQ. The CDR3 is 14 residues long.

V is TRBV2 and J is TRBJ1-1; D remains ambiguous. The ends were cut back, 3 bases at V and 8 bases at J, with 7 bases in the middle. This CDR3 has 11 amino acids. CDR1 is SNHLY, CDR2 FYNNEI, per germline. CDR3 sequence reads: CASSEVTEAFF. CDR3 bases: TGTGCCAGCAGTGAGGTGACAGAAGCTTTCTTT.

This chain connects TRBV19 to TRBJ2-2; TRBD1 matches 12 bases. Germline V gene lookup returns CDR1 LNHDA and CDR2 SQIVND (reference sequence). The J segment lost 5 bases and the V segment lost 8 bases, leaving 9 bases of the junction unmatched. The CDR3 is made up of 16 amino acids. CDR3 nucleotides: TGTGCCAGTGCCGCCGGGACAGGGGGCCGAACCGGGGAGCTGTTTTTT. Its protein product is CASAAGTGGRTGELFF.

The J gene is TRBJ1-6, the V gene TRBV3-1 (or the pseudogene TRBV3-2); D is unclear. Germline values: CDR1 LGHDT, CDR2 YNNKEL (reference sequence). V was pared by 4 bases and J by 0 bases, with 7 bases between. The CDR3 runs 15 residues. As DNA, the CDR3 is TGTGCCAGCAGCCCCCGTTACTCCTATAATTCACCCCTCCACTTT. As protein: CASSPRYSYNSPLHF.

The chain combines TRBV19 with TRBJ1-1; 7 bases fit TRBD1. CDR1 and CDR2 from the germline V gene are LNHDA and SQIVND (reference sequence). The CDR3 runs to 14 residues. J lost 2 bases, V lost 4 bases, and 4 bases had no gene match. In DNA, the CDR3 is TGTGCCAGTAGTAACCGGGACAGAAACACTGAAGCTTTCTTT. Its translation is CASSNRDRNTEAFF.

The CDR3: CASSKGQGQDGYTF. The CDR3, as DNA: TGTGCCAGCAGCAAGGGACAGGGGCAGGATGGCTACACCTTC. V and J are TRBV5-4 and TRBJ1-2; 10 bases align to TRBD1. The germline gives CDR1 SGHNT, CDR2 YYREEE (reference sequence). The CDR3 contains 14 residues. The ends lost 4 bases at V and 6 bases at J; junction bases unmatched: 6.

The V call is TRBV2, the J call TRBJ1-5; a possible D gene is TRBD1 (5 bases). Trimming took off 11 bases at V and 6 bases at J, with 20 bases between the two ends. The CDR3 has 14 residues. From germline, CDR1 is SNHLY and CDR2 FYNNEI. CDR3 loop: CARWGGAGGQPQHF. The CDR3 nucleotides are TGTGCCCGCTGGGGGGGAGCGGGGGGTCAGCCCCAGCATTTT.

In its sample, this clone was seen a few times. The chain links TRBV5-1 to TRBJ1-5; D is undetermined. V was shortened by 1 base and J by 6 bases, with 2 bases between the two germline ends. The CDR3 totals 11 residues. CDR1 and CDR2 from the germline V gene are SGHRS and YFSETQ. CDR3 DNA sequence: TGCGCCAGCAGCTTGCTTCAGCCCCAGCATTTT. Translation gives CASSLLQPQHF.

The chain combines TRBV13 with TRBJ2-2; 14 bases fit TRBD2. CDR1 and CDR2 from the germline V gene are PRHDT and FYEKMQ (reference sequence). CDR3 size: 18 residues. V was pared by 3 bases and J by 0 bases, with 3 bases of the junction left unmatched. The CDR3, as DNA: TGTGCCAGCAGCTTCGCGACTAGCGGGGGGGCGAACACCGGGGAGCTGTTTTTT. Translating gives CASSFATSGGANTGELFF.

This chain's CDR3 is CASRHQGTGELFF. The CDR3 DNA is TGTGCCAGCAGGCATCAGGGTACCGGGGAGCTGTTTTTT. V gene TRBV6-4 combines with J gene TRBJ2-2, with a tentative D call TRBD1 (5 bases). CDR1 is MRHNA, CDR2 SNTAGT, per germline. CDR3 length: 13 amino acids. V lost 6 bases and J 5 bases, leaving 10 bases between the germline ends.

The chain carries TRBV5-4 and TRBJ2-3, with a weak D call TRBD2 (5 bases). Germline lookup yields CDR1 SGHNT and CDR2 YYREEE (reference sequence). Trimming pared 6 bases from V and 2 bases from J, leaving 16 bases between. The CDR3 consists of 15 residues. The CDR3 DNA is TGTGCCAGCACCCCCCGACTATCTTCCACAGATACGCAGTATTTT. As protein: CASTPRLSSTDTQYF.

The chain has TRBV5-1 and TRBJ2-3, with 8 bases that match TRBD2. The length of the CDR3 is 15 residues. Germline assignment: CDR1 SGHRS and CDR2 YFSETQ. Germline trimming cut 2 bases from V and 2 bases from J; bases unmatched to any gene: 4. The CDR3 protein is CASSLAGDTTDTQYF. The CDR3 coding sequence is TGCGCCAGCAGCTTAGCGGGGGACACCACAGATACGCAGTATTTT.

The chain recombines TRBV10-3 with TRBJ2-1; D remains unclear. CDR3 length equals 12 residues. Trimming removed 6 bases from V and 5 bases from J, with 8 bases in between. Germline CDR1 is ENHRY and CDR2 is SYGVKD. The DNA of the CDR3 is TGTGCCATCAGCCCCGGAGACAATGAGCAGTTCTTC. Its translation: CAISPGDNEQFF.

CDR3 nucleotide sequence: TGTGCCAGCAGTTATCAAACTAGCTCTGGAAACACCATATATTTT. This codes for CASSYQTSSGNTIYF. V gene TRBV6-9 combines with J gene TRBJ1-3; D gene ambiguous. V was clipped by 2 bases and J by 0 bases, with 8 bases between them. The CDR3 covers 15 residues. In germline, CDR1 is MNHGY, CDR2 SVAAGI.

The rearrangement joins TRBV6-4 to TRBJ2-3, with TRBD2 matching 8 bases. J was trimmed by 1 base and V by 9 bases; bases with no gene match: 9. Germline V gene data show CDR1 as MRHNA and CDR2 as SNTAGT. The CDR3 consists of 15 residues. CDR3 amino acids: CASSLTSGGTDTQYF. CDR3 DNA: TGTGCCAGTTCCTTAACTAGCGGTGGCACAGATACGCAGTATTTT.

This chain links TRBV5-6 with TRBJ1-2; D gene unclear. There are 13 residues in the CDR3. V was pared by 1 base and J by 6 bases, with 10 bases between. Germline assignment: CDR1 SGHDT and CDR2 YYEEEE. The CDR3 sequence: CASSLTSPNGYTF. The CDR3 DNA follows: TGTGCCAGCAGCTTGACGAGCCCGAATGGCTACACCTTC.

This clone has a handful of counts. This chain uses TRBV5-4 with TRBJ2-7, with TRBD1 identical over 8 bases. The CDR3 covers 15 residues. CDR1 and CDR2 (germline): SGHNT, YYREEE (reference sequence). Trimming removed 4 bases from V and 3 bases from J; junction bases left unmatched: 9. CDR3 DNA: TGTGCCAGCAGCAAGGACGCAGGGGGCAGCTACGAGCAGTACTTC. It yields the protein CASSKDAGGSYEQYF.

The chain has TRBV6-4 and TRBJ2-7, with 8 bases aligning to TRBD1. Germline V gives CDR1 MRHNA, CDR2 SNTAGT. V shed 6 bases, J shed 6 bases, and the junction held 4 bases outside the gene matches. The CDR3 has 12 amino acids. In DNA, the CDR3 is TGTGCCAGCAGCTGTACAGGGGGCGAGCAGTACGTC. Its protein product is CASSCTGGEQYV.

A single count supports this clone. The chain uses TRBV7-2 and TRBJ1-2; 9 bases align to TRBD1. Trimming removed 5 bases from V and 4 bases from J; junction bases left unmatched: 5. From germline, CDR1 is SGHTA and CDR2 FQGNSA. This CDR3 spans 14 amino acids. CDR3 DNA: TGTGCCAGCAGCCCAAGGACAGGGGTCTATGGCTACACCTTC. The encoded protein is CASSPRTGVYGYTF.

The rearrangement uses TRBV7-9 and TRBJ2-5; TRBD1 aligns across 9 bases. Germline trimming cut 5 bases from V and 8 bases from J; bases unmatched to any gene: 6. The CDR3 runs to 13 residues. Per germline, CDR1 SEHNR and CDR2 FQNEAQ (reference sequence). Here the CDR3 reads CASSPRQGGTQYF. The CDR3 DNA reads as TGTGCCAGCAGCCCACGACAGGGGGGCACCCAGTACTTC.

This chain connects TRBV10-1 to TRBJ2-7; no definite D call. V shed 6 bases and J shed 9 bases, with 15 bases lying between them. This CDR3 region has 12 residues. The germline gives CDR1 WNHNN, CDR2 SYGVQD (reference sequence). Written as DNA, the CDR3 is TGCGCCAGCAGCGATAGTTATTCCCGGCAGTACGTC. Protein product: CASSDSYSRQYV.